This T cell receptor beta chain derives from a study of tumor and adjacent non-tumor tissue in lung cancer. For the study at large: Patients comprised 12 adenocarcinoma, a couple of squamous cell carcinoma and 1 small cell lung cancer. Samples averaged roughly 4 million productive TCRbeta reads each. Regarding the study as a whole: Patients with more diverse tumor TCRs had worse survival.

Per the germline V gene, CDR1 is MDHEN and CDR2 is SYDVKM. This CDR3 region has 16 residues. Losses at the gene ends were 4 bases for V and 9 bases for J; bases not matched to a gene: 10. A modified ARM-PCR protocol with three rounds of nested PCR amplified TCRbeta. TCRdb analysed the multiplex PCR reads with MiXCR anew, one entry per CDR3 protein. The top ten clones hold about two fifths of a sample with around 76,000 distinct CDR3 sequences, less than 85% of them seen once. About this clonotype itself: The antigen remains undetermined.

This sample's RNA came from whole unsorted tissue. Distant lung tissue was collected more than 3 cm away from the tumor edge. Chemotherapy-naive patients with new lung cancer underwent thoracic surgery in China, August–November 2014. The origin of this receptor is a man aged 70-80 years with non-small cell lung cancer. What was sequenced was distant non-tumor lung tissue. The chain links TRBV28 to TRBJ1-6, with 9 nucleotides matching TRBD1. CDR3 region: CASSSPGTGFGSPLHF. CDR3 nucleotide sequence: TGTGCCAGCAGTTCCCCCGGGACAGGGTTTGGTTCACCCCTCCACTTT.